This is a list of T cell receptor beta chains from one sample in a study of blood T cell repertoires in COVID-19. Assay: immunoSEQ multiplex PCR; the TCRdb copy retains only in-frame clones and omits some. The data contain 200,000 to 300,000 clones, roughly four fifths of them seen just once; the ten biggest clones take up less than 4%. Input material: PBMCs or T cells enriched from blood (not recorded which). The receptors originated from a woman aged 40 to 50 who had been exposed to COVID-19. Both conserved end residues are part of each CDR3. The D gene is left open where the match is weak. The size of a clone is reported for some rows only, either as once, few or many, or as a class for expanded clones.

v_gene,abundance,d_gene,j_gene,CDR3aa,CDR3nt
TRBV28,-,-,TRBJ2-1,CASSLMGSHYNEQFF,TGTGCCAGCAGTTTAATGGGCAGCCACTACAATGAGCAGTTCTTC
TRBV9,-,TRBD1,TRBJ1-2,CASSIRDRGGGYTF,TGTGCCAGCAGCATACGGGACAGGGGAGGTGGCTACACCTTC
TRBV4-2,-,-,TRBJ2-1,CASSQGVGRANEQFF,TGTGCCAGCAGCCAGGGAGTCGGAAGGGCCAATGAGCAGTTCTTC
TRBV3-1/TRBV3-2,once,TRBD1,TRBJ2-6,CASSQRSRQGAPGANVLTF,TGTGCCAGCAGCCAACGTTCGAGGCAGGGGGCGCCCGGGGCCAACGTCCTGACTTTC
TRBV3-1/TRBV3-2,-,TRBD1,TRBJ2-3,CASSLRTGENTDTQYF,TGTGCCAGCAGCCTGCGGACAGGGGAGAACACAGATACGCAGTATTTT
TRBV29-1,-,TRBD1,TRBJ1-6,CSVLLTGGNSPLHF,TGCAGCGTTCTACTGACAGGGGGTAATTCACCCCTCCACTTT
TRBV5-5,-,TRBD2,TRBJ2-3,CASSSGTSGGVDTQYF,TGTGCCAGCAGCTCGGGGACTAGCGGGGGGGTGGATACGCAGTATTTT
TRBV10-3,few,TRBD1,TRBJ2-1,CAISESTRDRGPRATIEQFF,TGTGCCATCAGTGAGTCGACCCGAGACAGGGGTCCCAGGGCTACAATTGAGCAGTTCTTC
TRBV23-1,-,-,TRBJ1-5,CASSPFNISYNQPQHF,TGCGCCAGCAGCCCCTTTAACATCAGTTACAATCAGCCCCAGCATTTT
TRBV11-2,-,-,TRBJ2-3,CASSLGTYRRGDTQYF,TGTGCCAGCAGCTTAGGGACATACCGAAGGGGCGATACGCAGTATTTT
TRBV7-8,-,-,TRBJ1-3,CASSQTISGNTIYF,TGTGCCAGCAGCCAAACAATCTCTGGAAACACCATATATTTT
TRBV3-1/TRBV3-2,-,-,TRBJ2-1,CASSQKGPRGARSSYNEQFF,TGTGCCAGCAGTCAGAAGGGTCCCCGGGGGGCAAGGAGCTCCTACAATGAGCAGTTCTTC
TRBV27,-,-,TRBJ1-1,CASSSEQWDTEAFF,TGTGCCAGCAGTTCCGAACAGTGGGACACTGAAGCTTTCTTT
TRBV6-2/TRBV6-3,once,TRBD1,TRBJ1-1,CASSYGDSRLNTEAFF,TGTGCCAGCAGTTACGGGGACAGCCGGCTGAACACTGAAGCTTTCTTT
TRBV4-2,-,-,TRBJ2-1,CASSQDQVARLSYNEQFF,TGTGCCAGCAGCCAAGATCAGGTCGCTCGGCTCTCCTACAATGAGCAGTTCTTC
TRBV5-1,few,TRBD1,TRBJ2-7,CASSWDRGSYEQYF,TGCGCCAGCAGCTGGGACAGGGGCTCCTACGAGCAGTACTTC
TRBV14,-,-,TRBJ1-2,CASSQADSPNYGYTF,TGTGCCAGCAGCCAAGCTGACTCCCCTAACTATGGCTACACCTTC
TRBV9,-,TRBD2,TRBJ2-1,CASSVDDSGGNEQFF,TGTGCCAGCAGCGTAGATGATAGCGGGGGTAATGAGCAGTTCTTC
TRBV9,-,TRBD2,TRBJ2-7,CASSVGGGGTYEQYF,TGTGCCAGCAGCGTTGGCGGGGGGGGAACCTACGAGCAGTACTTC
TRBV2,-,TRBD1,TRBJ1-2,CASRYDRAEYGYTF,TGTGCCAGCAGGTACGACAGGGCCGAATATGGCTACACCTTC
TRBV2,-,TRBD1,TRBJ1-2,CASSPDRGKGYTF,TGTGCCAGCAGTCCGGACAGGGGGAAAGGCTACACCTTC
TRBV5-4,-,-,TRBJ1-2,CASSFPGKDGYTF,TGTGCCAGCAGCTTCCCCGGGAAAGATGGCTACACCTTC
TRBV2,-,TRBD2,TRBJ2-5,CASKPTFNSGTLIIPQETQYF,TGTGCCAGCAAACCTACTTTTAATAGCGGGACACTGATAATCCCACAAGAGACCCAGTACTTC
TRBV2,-,TRBD2,TRBJ2-3,CATKTSGGFTDTQYF,TGTGCCACGAAGACTAGCGGGGGTTTCACAGATACGCAGTATTTT